This T cell receptor (beta chain) was documented in a study of blood T cell repertoires in COVID-19. The CDR3 is 13 amino acids. Germline V lookup: CDR1 ENHRY, CDR2 SYGVKD. V was pared by 3 bases and J by 5 bases, with 10 bases between. Assay used: immunoSEQ multiplex PCR; TCRdb lists only in-frame clones, some missing. This table holds some 64,000 clones, about 78% found once. The clonotype was recovered from an elderly man with active or convalescent COVID-19. The V gene is TRBV10-3, the J gene TRBJ2-5; tentative D call: TRBD2 (5 bases). The sample taken for sequencing was peripheral blood. The CDR3 DNA reads as TGTGCCATCAGTGACCGGGGAATGGAGACCCAGTACTTC. This translates into CAISDRGMETQYF.